A selection of T cell receptor beta chains follows, all from one sample in a study of monozygotic twins with inflammatory bowel disease. Reprocessing the 5' RACE reads, TCRdb reports a single entry for every CDR3 protein and omits DNA. The sample has over 120,000 distinct CDR3 sequences. The specimen was blood. Source of these receptors: a human donor with ulcerative colitis or Crohn's disease, or a healthy co-twin of an affected twin (not recorded which). The CDR3 runs from the conserved cysteine through the conserved F or W. The order of the fields is V gene, J gene, CDR3 protein.

TRBV5-5	TRBJ1-3	CASSLSSQGANRNTIYF
TRBV7-3	TRBJ2-2	CASSLMPAGSTGELFF
TRBV5-1	TRBJ1-2	CASSLGGQGTYGYTF
TRBV6-2/TRBV6-3	TRBJ2-7	CASTPTGRASYEQYF
TRBV2	TRBJ2-7	CASRVGLAGEVYEQYF
TRBV4-1	TRBJ1-5	CASSQGMGRGTGSNQPQHF
TRBV7-9	TRBJ1-5	CASSRQTNQPQHF
TRBV29-1	TRBJ1-2	CSVEPGWGYTF
TRBV6-1	TRBJ2-5	CASSRTFSWDQETQYF
TRBV11-2	TRBJ2-3	CASSPQVGLAGGSTDTQYF
TRBV28	TRBJ2-5	CASSLVETQYF
TRBV4-1	TRBJ1-1	CASSQGAGTRPEAFF
TRBV5-6	TRBJ2-7	CASSPLAGGHYEQYF
TRBV5-5	TRBJ2-1	CASGASWGGNEQFF
TRBV12-3/TRBV12-4	TRBJ2-3	CASTPYLTDTQYF
TRBV28	TRBJ1-6	CASSNRDSYNSPLHF
TRBV10-3	TRBJ1-1	CAITGGTEAFF
TRBV18	TRBJ1-5	CASSPSTDFSPFPRSNQPQHF
TRBV7-8	TRBJ2-3	CASSLASASVNF
TRBV20-1	TRBJ2-5	CSARDGTGEETQYF
TRBV6-1	TRBJ1-4	CASSGVSGGGEKLFF
TRBV29-1	TRBJ2-5	CSVEMASGSQETQYF
TRBV20-1	TRBJ2-2	CSATGRLAWNTGELFF
TRBV5-1	TRBJ2-7	CASSVTSQGTYEQYF
TRBV5-1	TRBJ1-3	CASSSQGPTGTGNTIYF
TRBV12-3/TRBV12-4	TRBJ1-5	CASSPRQGATNQPQHF
TRBV3-1	TRBJ1-5	CASSQDVGNQPQHF
TRBV7-6	TRBJ2-7	CASSLGEASYEQYF
TRBV12-3/TRBV12-4	TRBJ2-7	CASSLAAGIAHEQYF
TRBV19	TRBJ2-2	CASSRDSVAGELFF
TRBV6-1	TRBJ1-3	CASSEVPGNTIYF
TRBV10-2	TRBJ2-5	CASSEGAGQTQYF
TRBV29-1	TRBJ2-4	CSVAPTGGNIQYF
TRBV11-1	TRBJ2-1	CASSFDPVSNEQFF
TRBV28	TRBJ2-1	CASMQREGWNEQFF
TRBV6-2/TRBV6-3	TRBJ1-1	CASSYGRVGLNTEAFF
TRBV29-1	TRBJ2-7	CSGGLASEQYF
TRBV24-1	TRBJ2-1	CATSDPSGTGGYNEQFF
TRBV10-3	TRBJ1-3	CAISTGVNGNTIYF
TRBV28	TRBJ1-6	CASSPNRPRNSPLHF
TRBV7-2	TRBJ1-1	CASSFDNRGPKNTEAFF
TRBV14	TRBJ1-5	CASSRAEDQPQHF
TRBV6-6	TRBJ2-1	CASRLALARDEQFF
TRBV20-1	TRBJ2-1	CSATPGGNYNEQFF